This passage covers 31 T cell receptor beta chains from one sample sequenced in a study of blood T cell repertoires in COVID-19. Clones were read by immunoSEQ multiplex PCR, and TCRdb kept only the in-frame ones, dropping some. The sample yields some 200,000 clones, around 89% seen once. The sequenced material came from peripheral blood. All receptors come from a woman in her forties with acute or convalescent COVID-19.

The chain combines TRBV13 with TRBJ1-2; TRBD1 matches at 7 bases. Germline V gene data show CDR1 as PRHDT and CDR2 as FYEKMQ (reference sequence). The CDR3 runs 14 residues. Unmatched junction bases numbered 8, after V lost 1 base and J lost 9 bases. CDR3 sequence: CASSLDEGAISYTF. DNA of the CDR3: TGTGCCAGCAGCTTAGACGAGGGGGCGATCAGCTACACCTTC.

The chain employs TRBV5-1 and TRBJ1-5; 7 nucleotides agree with TRBD1. The CDR3 has 15 amino acids. Germline CDR1 is SGHRS and CDR2 is YFSETQ. V shed 4 bases, J shed 1 base, and the junction held 5 bases outside the gene matches. CDR3 DNA sequence: TGCGCCAGCAGCATGTCAGGGGGAAGCAATCAGCCCCAGCATTTT. Translating it yields CASSMSGGSNQPQHF.

The genes are TRBV18 and TRBJ1-1; D unresolved. The CDR3 extends over 16 amino acids. Trimming took 3 bases from V and 3 from J, leaving 17 bases between them. CDR1 KGHSH and CDR2 LQKENI come from the germline V gene. CDR3 sequence reads: CASSPSAGLKDTEAFF. The CDR3, as DNA: TGTGCCAGCTCACCTTCAGCGGGTCTAAAGGACACTGAAGCTTTCTTT.

The chain combines TRBV11-2 with TRBJ1-2, with 8 bases aligning to TRBD1. CDR1 is SGHAT, CDR2 FQNNGV, per germline. V gave up 5 bases and J gave up 7 bases; unmatched junction bases: 15. CDR3 length equals 16 residues. CDR3 bases: TGTGCCAGCAGCCCAGGGGGCACAGGGCTCAGGGTTGGCTACACCTTC. Translation: CASSPGGTGLRVGYTF. Looking up the rest from reference TRBV11-2 and TRBJ1-2 gives the full variable domain: EAGVAQSPRYKIIEKRQSVAFWCNPISGHATLYWYQQILGQGPKLLIQFQNNGVVDDSQLPKDRFSAERLKGVDSTLKIQPAKLEDSAVYLCASSPGGTGLRVGYTFGSGTRLTVV.

J is TRBJ2-1 and V is TRBV30, with D tentatively TRBD1 (6 bases). The CDR3 loop spans 10 amino acids. Germline values: CDR1 GTSNPN, CDR2 SVGIG (reference sequence). Trimming shortened V by 1 base and J by 12 bases, and 7 bases separated the two germline ends. CDR3 in DNA: TGTGCCTGGAGTGAGGGGGTGCAGTTCTTC. Translating gives CAWSEGVQFF. The full variable domain, rest sourced from reference TRBV30 and TRBJ2-1, is SQTIHQWPATLVQPVGSPLSLECTVEGTSNPNLYWYRQAAGRGLQLLFYSVGIGQISSEVPQNLSASRPQDRQFILSSKKLLLSDSGFYLCAWSEGVQFFGPGTRLTVL.

V usage is TRBV14 and J usage is TRBJ1-2; D not resolved. The CDR3 is 13 residues long. V lost 1 base and J 0 bases, leaving 3 bases between the germline ends. Germline CDR1 is SGHDN and CDR2 is FVKESK. For the CDR3, the DNA is TGTGCCAGCAGCCAAGCTGCTAACTATGGCTACACCTTC. Residues: CASSQAANYGYTF.

V and J are TRBV10-3 and TRBJ1-5; perhaps TRBD1 as D (6 bases). The V end lost 4 bases, the J end lost 2 bases, and 12 bases lay between the germline ends. CDR1 is ENHRY, CDR2 SYGVKD, per germline. The CDR3 totals 15 residues. The CDR3 DNA reads as TGTGCCATCAGTGCCAGTTCAGGGGGCAATCAGCCCCAGCATTTT. Its protein product is CAISASSGGNQPQHF.

This chain links TRBV15 with TRBJ1-1, with a possible D match to TRBD1 (5 bases). CDR3 length equals 14 residues. V shed 0 bases and J shed 6 bases, with 11 bases lying between them. Germline V gives CDR1 LNHNV, CDR2 YYDKDF (reference sequence). DNA for the CDR3: TGTGCCACCAGCAGAGAAAGCAGGGATCCTGAAGCTTTCTTT. Translating gives CATSRESRDPEAFF.

The V gene is TRBV2, the J gene TRBJ1-1; D is ambiguous. CDR1 and CDR2 (germline): SNHLY, FYNNEI. The V gene lost 3 bases and the J gene lost 1 base, with 6 bases spanning the gap. The CDR3 has 13 amino acids. CDR3 loop: CASSDQQNTEAFF. DNA of the CDR3: TGTGCCAGCAGTGATCAACAGAACACTGAAGCTTTCTTT.

The count of this clone is one. The V call is TRBV25-1, the J call TRBJ2-1; a possible D gene is TRBD1 (6 bases). CDR3 length: 15 amino acids. Germline V gives CDR1 MGHDK, CDR2 SYGVNS. V lost 3 bases, J lost 4 bases, and 13 bases lay in between. CDR3 sequence (DNA): TGTGCCAGCAGTGACCTGGACAGACCTTACAATGAGCAGTTCTTC. Its protein is CASSDLDRPYNEQFF.

The chain employs TRBV27 and TRBJ1-1, with unresolved D. This CDR3 comprises 14 residues. V lost 5 bases and J lost 7, with 17 bases in between. The germline V gene encodes CDR1 MNHEY and CDR2 SMNVEV (reference sequence). This CDR3 is CASSPRWSRGEAFF. The CDR3 nucleotides read TGTGCCAGCAGTCCTCGATGGTCAAGAGGTGAAGCTTTCTTT.

The rearrangement links TRBV6-1 to TRBJ2-7, with 16 bases identical to TRBD2. This CDR3 contains 18 residues. The germline CDR1 and CDR2 sequences are MNHNS and SASEGT. V trimming: 2 bases; J trimming: 1 base; junction bases outside the gene matches: 5. CDR3 bases: TGTGCCAGCAGTGAATCGGGACTAGCGGGGGGGCGTTCCTACGAGCAGTACGTC. This codes for CASSESGLAGGRSYEQYV.

V and J are TRBV2 and TRBJ2-5; weak D call: TRBD1 (6 bases). V was trimmed by 6 bases and J by 4 bases, leaving 12 bases between them. CDR1 and CDR2 (germline): SNHLY, FYNNEI. The CDR3 totals 13 residues. CDR3 region: CASSPLQGETQYF. CDR3 nucleotides: TGTGCCAGCAGCCCACTACAGGGAGAGACCCAGTACTTC.

The chain uses TRBV5-5 and TRBJ1-1; TRBD1 agrees at 7 bases. The junction had 5 bases not matched to a gene; V was cut back by 8 bases and J by 4 bases. The germline V gene encodes CDR1 SGHKS and CDR2 YYEKEE (reference sequence). This CDR3 spans 12 amino acids. Written as DNA, the CDR3 is TGTGCCAGTAGGGGGCATGGCACTGAAGCTTTCTTT. As protein: CASRGHGTEAFF.

The rearrangement uses TRBV5-5 and TRBJ2-5; TRBD1 aligns across 8 bases. This CDR3 contains 16 residues. Unmatched junction bases numbered 6, after V lost 2 bases and J lost 0 bases. CDR1 SGHKS and CDR2 YYEKEE come from the germline V gene (reference sequence). The CDR3, as DNA: TGTGCCAGCAGCTTACAGGACAGGGCAAACCAAGAGACCCAGTACTTC. Residues: CASSLQDRANQETQYF.

The chain employs TRBV27 and TRBJ1-5, with D possibly matching TRBD1 (6 bases). Germline CDR1 MNHEY, CDR2 SMNVEV (reference sequence). The CDR3 is made up of 14 amino acids. The ends were cut back, 7 bases at V and 2 bases at J, with 12 bases in the middle. This chain's CDR3 is CASKATGRNQPQHF. Written as DNA, the CDR3 is TGTGCCAGCAAGGCGACAGGCCGCAATCAGCCCCAGCATTTT.

The J gene is TRBJ2-6, the V gene TRBV5-4; the match to TRBD1 covers 9 bases. From germline, CDR1 is SGHNT and CDR2 YYREEE (reference sequence). The J segment lost 2 bases and the V segment lost 7 bases, leaving 4 bases of the junction unmatched. The CDR3 runs 15 residues. CDR3 DNA sequence: TGTGCCAGCGGGTGGACAGGGGCTGGGGCCAACGTCCTGACTTTC. Its protein product is CASGWTGAGANVLTF.

The J gene is TRBJ1-2, the V gene TRBV29-1, with TRBD1 identical over 7 bases. The CDR3 is 14 residues long. Unmatched junction bases numbered 8, after V lost 4 bases and J lost 3 bases. Germline loops: CDR1 SQVTM, CDR2 ANQGSEA. The CDR3 bases are TGCAGCGTTGTGCCCAGGGGGTCGGACTATGGCTACACCTTC. Residues: CSVVPRGSDYGYTF.

The gene calls are TRBV6-2 or TRBV6-3 and TRBJ1-2, with 7 bases matching TRBD1. The CDR3 runs to 15 residues. Germline CDR1 and CDR2: MNHEY and SVGEGT. Losses at the gene ends were 5 bases for V and 0 bases for J; bases not matched to a gene: 6. This chain's CDR3 is CASSPGQTTNYGYTF. CDR3 bases: TGTGCCAGCAGTCCGGGACAGACCACTAACTATGGCTACACCTTC.

This rearrangement joins TRBV7-9 to TRBJ1-1; D is unclear. With 5 bases removed from V and 11 bases from J, the gap between germline ends came to 18 bases. This CDR3 is built from 13 residues. From germline, CDR1 is SEHNR and CDR2 FQNEAQ (reference sequence). CDR3 loop: CASSDRGNVGAFF. The DNA for the CDR3 is TGTGCCAGCAGCGACCGGGGTAACGTGGGTGCTTTCTTT.

The rearrangement uses TRBV27 and TRBJ2-7; D gene unclear. The length of the CDR3 is 17 residues. Germline assignment: CDR1 MNHEY and CDR2 SMNVEV (reference sequence). Between the trimmed V and J ends, which lost 3 bases and 1 base, there was a span of 19 bases. CDR3 nucleotides: TGTGCCAGCAGTTTCTCCCGGATCGGCGCGGCGTCCTACGAGCAGTACGTC. It translates to CASSFSRIGAASYEQYV.

This rearrangement joins TRBV18 to TRBJ2-7; TRBD2 matches at 10 bases. The length of the CDR3 is 15 residues. The germline CDR1 and CDR2 sequences are KGHSH and LQKENI. V shed 2 bases, J shed 7 bases, and the junction held 8 bases outside the gene matches. The chain's CDR3 is CASSPAPAGGREQYV. CDR3 DNA: TGTGCCAGCTCACCAGCCCCAGCGGGGGGGCGAGAGCAGTACGTC.

Comments on this clone: Relative to the germline gene, one junction end is altered; a read error may explain this. The V and J genes are TRBV6-5 and TRBJ1-5, with a tentative D call TRBD1 (6 bases). This CDR3 region has 14 residues. The V gene's germline CDR1 is MNHEY and CDR2 SVGAGI. The CDR3 is CASIAGDSNQPQHF. In DNA form, the CDR3 reads TGTGCCAGCATCGCAGGGGATAGCAATCAGCCCCAACATTTT.

V gene TRBV7-6 combines with J gene TRBJ1-3; 8 bases fit TRBD1. The CDR3 is 16 amino acids. Trimming took 5 bases from V and 1 from J; bases not matched to a gene: 7. Germline loops: CDR1 SGHVS, CDR2 FNYEAQ. The CDR3 loop is CASSRDRGWSGNTIYF. The CDR3 DNA reads TGTGCCAGCAGCCGCGACAGGGGTTGGTCTGGAAACACCATATATTTT.

The chain employs TRBV6-5 and TRBJ1-2; no clear D. The V gene lost 11 bases and the J gene lost 5 bases, with 12 bases spanning the gap. Germline CDR1 is MNHEY and CDR2 is SVGAGI. This CDR3 spans 11 amino acids. CDR3 loop: CASEPPYGYTF. The CDR3 bases are TGTGCCTCCGAGCCTCCTTATGGCTACACCTTC.

The CDR3 nucleotides read TGTGCCAGCAGAGGGAGGGGCTTTCTGAACACTGAAGCTTTCTTT. Translation: CASRGRGFLNTEAFF. The chain links TRBV6-5 to TRBJ1-1; possibly TRBD1 for D (5 bases). The V gene's germline CDR1 is MNHEY and CDR2 SVGAGI. The CDR3 runs to 15 residues. The ends were cut back, 6 bases at V and 0 bases at J, with 14 bases in the middle.

The rearrangement joins TRBV6-5 to TRBJ2-3, with D perhaps TRBD1 (6 bases). The CDR3 runs 15 residues. Deletions cut 2 bases from V and 3 bases from J, with 12 bases between. CDR1 and CDR2 from the germline V gene are MNHEY and SVGAGI. As DNA, the CDR3 is TGTGCCAGCAGTTACGTGCAGGGGAAGACAGATACGCAGTATTTT. Protein sequence: CASSYVQGKTDTQYF.

The chain carries TRBV15 and TRBJ1-3; TRBD1 might be the D (6 bases). The CDR3 totals 15 residues. Trimming shortened V by 0 bases and J by 3 bases, and 9 bases separated the two germline ends. CDR1 is LNHNV, CDR2 YYDKDF, per germline (reference sequence). Written as DNA, the CDR3 is TGTGCCACCAGCAGAGAGAACAGGGTTGGAAACACCATATATTTT. Translating gives CATSRENRVGNTIYF.

This clone was recorded once. V and J are TRBV7-8 and TRBJ1-1; D not certain. Trimming cost V 2 bases and J 5 bases, with 12 bases left between them. Germline lookup yields CDR1 SGHVS and CDR2 FQNEAQ. The length of the CDR3 is 14 residues. CDR3 region: CASSLSPGGTEAFF. CDR3 DNA sequence: TGTGCCAGCAGCTTATCCCCGGGAGGGACTGAAGCTTTCTTT.

The DNA of the CDR3 is TGTGCCAGCAGCCCACGACAGGGGGCGTCGAATCAGGAGTATGGCTACACCTTC. Translated, it gives CASSPRQGASNQEYGYTF. V and J are TRBV7-2 and TRBJ1-2, with 10 positions matching TRBD1. Germline CDR1 SGHTA, CDR2 FQGNSA. Unmatched junction bases numbered 17, after V lost 5 bases and J lost 5 bases. The CDR3 is 18 amino acids.

The chain carries TRBV6-2 or TRBV6-3 and TRBJ2-1; TRBD1 aligns across 9 bases. CDR3 size: 14 residues. Germline CDR1 and CDR2: MNHEY and SVGEGT. J gave up 8 bases and V 6 bases, and 8 bases lay outside the gene matches. CDR3 DNA sequence: TGTGCCAGCAGCTCCGGGACAGGGAGGCATGAGCAGTTCTTC. It is translated as CASSSGTGRHEQFF.